This TCR beta chain was identified in a study of response to subunit inactivated influenza vaccine. Study-wide points: The study's authors posited that every seasonal influenza vaccination enlists few new T cells.

The CDR3 totals 16 residues. Trimming stripped 11 bases from V and 0 bases from J, with 20 bases between. Germline V gene sequence: CDR1 ENHRY, CDR2 SYGVKD. Comment on this clonotype: Its target is unknown.

TCRdb re-analysed the RT-PCR reads in MiXCR, keeping a single row per CDR3 protein. The sample shows just under 550,000 distinct CDR3 sequences, roughly a quarter of them seen only once. The same data also went into a second study, on T cells expressing NK-cell markers. That report adds: 5'RACE template switching with UMIs generated TCR beta cDNA. Cells sorted as CD3+CD56+NKG2C+, CD3+CD56+NKG2C- and CD3+CD56-NKG2C+ T cells supplied the TCR beta repertoires. Among the eight sequenced donors, seven tested HCMV-seropositive and one tested seronegative. Dominant NKG2C+ clonotypes made up roughly 1.0-8% of CD8+ T cells in 5 or 6 donors.

The sample in question was CD4+ T cells sorted from PBMCs, obtained 11 to 12 days after vaccination. V and J are TRBV10-3 and TRBJ2-1; unclear D gene. This sequence originates from a man aged 50 to 59 who received an inactivated influenza vaccine. For the CDR3, the DNA is TGTGCCTCGCAAGCCCGGACGACGAGCTCCTACAATGAGCAGTTCTTC. Encoded protein: CASQARTTSSYNEQFF.